A selection of T cell receptor beta chains follows, all from one sample in a study of PD-L1 blockade in urothelial cancer. Sequencing used immunoSEQ multiplex PCR; TCRdb keeps in-frame clones, though not all of them. The table shows fewer than 65,000 clones, with around 85% occurring only once. The starting material was PBMCs, obtained around atezolizumab (anti-PD-L1) treatment. These receptors all come from a woman in her sixties or seventies with urothelial cancer. Each CDR3 is given with its conserved first and last residue. Each record gives: V gene, D gene, CDR3 protein. A D gene is named only where the DNA matches it firmly.

TRBV6-4 | TRBD2 | CASSATGRGYNEQFF
TRBV29-1 | TRBD1 | CSVDYRGLGNEQFF
TRBV29-1 | TRBD1 | CSVGQGTETQYF
TRBV9 | TRBD2 | CASSNRLAGGTDTQYF
TRBV27 | TRBD1 | CASSRDRGEKLFF
TRBV2 | TRBD1 | CATLRTGRGTQYF
TRBV6-5 | TRBD2 | CASSSMTSGGQETQYF
TRBV7-2 | TRBD1 | CASSPGDRGEQYF
TRBV5-6 | - | CASSGQRIRTDYGYTF
TRBV27 | TRBD2 | CASSLSGLEAQYF
TRBV27 | - | CASSFRETQYF
TRBV4-3 | TRBD1 | CASSQAWTGGATDTQYF
TRBV9 | TRBD1 | CASSYEPGQGNTIYF
TRBV9 | TRBD1 | CASSFRDSSYEQYF
TRBV4-1 | - | CASSQVKGGETQYF
TRBV18 | TRBD1 | CASSDDRGGNDIQYF
TRBV6-5 | TRBD1 | CASSGTGNQPQHF
TRBV2 | TRBD2 | CASSGSSGSSYEQYF
TRBV10-2 | TRBD2 | CASSDSTSGRETQYF
TRBV9 | TRBD2 | CASSPVAGGENEQFF
TRBV19 | - | CASSPTGWNTEAFF
TRBV6-5 | - | CASSSPEARTEAFF
TRBV19 | - | CASSLLGGYTEAFF
TRBV28 | - | CASSLQGSTEAFF
TRBV10-3 | - | CASNDYLGQSISYEQYF
TRBV23-1 | - | CASSHLDRLGSSYNSPLHF
TRBV12-5 | - | CASGSPGRRNTEAFF
TRBV21-1 | - | CASQLCRDRDPRIDNEKLFF